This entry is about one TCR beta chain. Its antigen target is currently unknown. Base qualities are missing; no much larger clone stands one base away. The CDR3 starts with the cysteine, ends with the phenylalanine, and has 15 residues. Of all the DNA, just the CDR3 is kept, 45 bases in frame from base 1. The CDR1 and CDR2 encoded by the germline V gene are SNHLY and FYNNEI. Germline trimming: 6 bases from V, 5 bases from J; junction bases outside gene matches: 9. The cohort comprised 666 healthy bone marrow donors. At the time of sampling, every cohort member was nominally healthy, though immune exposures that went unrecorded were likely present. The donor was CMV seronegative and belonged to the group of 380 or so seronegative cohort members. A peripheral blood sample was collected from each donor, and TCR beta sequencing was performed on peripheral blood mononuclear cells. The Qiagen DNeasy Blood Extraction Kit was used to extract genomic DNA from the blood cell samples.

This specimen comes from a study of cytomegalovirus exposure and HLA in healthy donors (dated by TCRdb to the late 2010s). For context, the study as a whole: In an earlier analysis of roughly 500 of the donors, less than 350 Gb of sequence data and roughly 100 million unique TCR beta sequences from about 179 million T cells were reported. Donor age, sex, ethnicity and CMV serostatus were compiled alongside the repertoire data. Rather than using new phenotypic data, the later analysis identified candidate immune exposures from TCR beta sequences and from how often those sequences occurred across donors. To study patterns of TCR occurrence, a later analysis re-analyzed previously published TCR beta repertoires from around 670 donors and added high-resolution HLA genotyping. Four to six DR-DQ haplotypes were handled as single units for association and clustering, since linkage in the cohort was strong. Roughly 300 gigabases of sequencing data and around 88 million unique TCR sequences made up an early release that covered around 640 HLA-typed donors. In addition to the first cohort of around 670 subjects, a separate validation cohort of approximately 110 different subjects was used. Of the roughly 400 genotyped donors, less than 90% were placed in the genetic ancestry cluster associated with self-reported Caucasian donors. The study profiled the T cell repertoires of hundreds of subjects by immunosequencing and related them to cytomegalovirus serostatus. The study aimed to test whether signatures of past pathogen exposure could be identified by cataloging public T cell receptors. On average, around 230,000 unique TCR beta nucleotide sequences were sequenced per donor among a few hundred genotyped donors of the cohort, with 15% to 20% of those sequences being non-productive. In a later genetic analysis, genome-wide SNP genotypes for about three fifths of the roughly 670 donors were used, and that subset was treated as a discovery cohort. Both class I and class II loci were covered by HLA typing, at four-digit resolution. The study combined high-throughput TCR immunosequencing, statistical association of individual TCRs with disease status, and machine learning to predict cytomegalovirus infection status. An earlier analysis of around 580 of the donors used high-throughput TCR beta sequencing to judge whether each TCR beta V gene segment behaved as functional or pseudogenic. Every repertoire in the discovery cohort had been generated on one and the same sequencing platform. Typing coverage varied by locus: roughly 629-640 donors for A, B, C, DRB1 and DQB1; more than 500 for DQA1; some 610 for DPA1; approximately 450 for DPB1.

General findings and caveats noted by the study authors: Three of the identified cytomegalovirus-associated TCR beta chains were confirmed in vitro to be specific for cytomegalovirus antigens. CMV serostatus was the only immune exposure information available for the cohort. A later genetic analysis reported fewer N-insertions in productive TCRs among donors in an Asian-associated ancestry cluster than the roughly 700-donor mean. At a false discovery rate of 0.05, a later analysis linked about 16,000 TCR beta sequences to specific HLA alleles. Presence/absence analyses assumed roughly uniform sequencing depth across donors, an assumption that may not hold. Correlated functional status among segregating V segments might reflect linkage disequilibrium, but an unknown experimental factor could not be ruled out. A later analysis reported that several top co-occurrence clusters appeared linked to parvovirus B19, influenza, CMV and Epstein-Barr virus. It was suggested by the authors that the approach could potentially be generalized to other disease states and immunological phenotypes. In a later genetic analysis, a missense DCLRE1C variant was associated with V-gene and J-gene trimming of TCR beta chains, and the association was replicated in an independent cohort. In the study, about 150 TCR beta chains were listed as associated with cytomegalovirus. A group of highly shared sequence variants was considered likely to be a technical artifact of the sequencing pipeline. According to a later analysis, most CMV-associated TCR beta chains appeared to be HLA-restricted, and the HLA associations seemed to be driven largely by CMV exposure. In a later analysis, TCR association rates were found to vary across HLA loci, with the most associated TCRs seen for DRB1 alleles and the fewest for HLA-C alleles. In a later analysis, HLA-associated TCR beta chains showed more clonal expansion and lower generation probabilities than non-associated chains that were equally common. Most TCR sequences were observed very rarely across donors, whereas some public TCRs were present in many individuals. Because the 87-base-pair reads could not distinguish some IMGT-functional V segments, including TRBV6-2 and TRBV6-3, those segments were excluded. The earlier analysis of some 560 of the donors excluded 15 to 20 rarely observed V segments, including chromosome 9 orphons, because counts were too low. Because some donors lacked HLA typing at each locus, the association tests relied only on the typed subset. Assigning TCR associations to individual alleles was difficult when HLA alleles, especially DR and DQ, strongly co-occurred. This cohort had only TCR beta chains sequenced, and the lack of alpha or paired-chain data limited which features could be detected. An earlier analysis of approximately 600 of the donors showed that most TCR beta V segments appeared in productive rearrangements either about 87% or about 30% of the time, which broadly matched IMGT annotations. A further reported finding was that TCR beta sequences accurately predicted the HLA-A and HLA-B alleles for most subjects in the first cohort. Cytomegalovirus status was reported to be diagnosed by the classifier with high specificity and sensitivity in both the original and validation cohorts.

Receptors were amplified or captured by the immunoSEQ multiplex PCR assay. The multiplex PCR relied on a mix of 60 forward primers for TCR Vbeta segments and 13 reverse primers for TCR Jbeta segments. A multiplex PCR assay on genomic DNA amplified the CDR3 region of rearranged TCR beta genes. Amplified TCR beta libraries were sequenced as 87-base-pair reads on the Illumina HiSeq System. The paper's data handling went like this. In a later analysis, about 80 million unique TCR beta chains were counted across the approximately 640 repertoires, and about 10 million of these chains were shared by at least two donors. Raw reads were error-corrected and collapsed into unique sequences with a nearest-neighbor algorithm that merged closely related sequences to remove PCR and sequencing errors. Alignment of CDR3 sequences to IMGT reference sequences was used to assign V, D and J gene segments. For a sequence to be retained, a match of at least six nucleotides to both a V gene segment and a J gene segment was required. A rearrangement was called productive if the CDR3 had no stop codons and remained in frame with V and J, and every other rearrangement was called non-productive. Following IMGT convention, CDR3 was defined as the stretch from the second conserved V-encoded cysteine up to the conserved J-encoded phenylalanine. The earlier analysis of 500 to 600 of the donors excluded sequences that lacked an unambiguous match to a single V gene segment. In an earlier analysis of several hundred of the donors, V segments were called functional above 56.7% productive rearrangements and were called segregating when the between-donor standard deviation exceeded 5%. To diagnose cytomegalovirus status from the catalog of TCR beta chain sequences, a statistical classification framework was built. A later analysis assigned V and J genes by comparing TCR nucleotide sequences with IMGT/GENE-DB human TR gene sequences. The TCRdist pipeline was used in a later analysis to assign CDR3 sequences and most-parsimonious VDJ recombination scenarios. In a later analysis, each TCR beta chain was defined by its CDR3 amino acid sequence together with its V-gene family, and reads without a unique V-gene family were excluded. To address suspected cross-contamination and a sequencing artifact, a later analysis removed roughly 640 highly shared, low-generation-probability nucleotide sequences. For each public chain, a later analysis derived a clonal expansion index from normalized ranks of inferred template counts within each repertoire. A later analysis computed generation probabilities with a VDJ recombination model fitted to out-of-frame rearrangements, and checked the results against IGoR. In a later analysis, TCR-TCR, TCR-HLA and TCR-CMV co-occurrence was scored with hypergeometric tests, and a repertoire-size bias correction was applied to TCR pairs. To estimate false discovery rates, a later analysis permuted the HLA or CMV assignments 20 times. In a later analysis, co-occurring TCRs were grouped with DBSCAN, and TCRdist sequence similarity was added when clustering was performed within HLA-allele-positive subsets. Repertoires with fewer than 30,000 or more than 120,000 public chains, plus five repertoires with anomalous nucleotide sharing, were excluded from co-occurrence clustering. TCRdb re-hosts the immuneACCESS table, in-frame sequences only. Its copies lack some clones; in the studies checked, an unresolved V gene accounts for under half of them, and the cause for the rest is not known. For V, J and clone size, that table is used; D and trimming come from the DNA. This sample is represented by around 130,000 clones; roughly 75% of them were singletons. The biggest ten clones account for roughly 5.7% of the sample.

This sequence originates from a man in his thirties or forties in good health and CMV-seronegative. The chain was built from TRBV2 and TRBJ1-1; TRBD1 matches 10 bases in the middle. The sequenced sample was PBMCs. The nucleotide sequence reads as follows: TGTGCCAGCAGCCGGGACAGGGGATGGGTAACTGAAGCTTTCTTT. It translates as CASSRDRGWVTEAFF.